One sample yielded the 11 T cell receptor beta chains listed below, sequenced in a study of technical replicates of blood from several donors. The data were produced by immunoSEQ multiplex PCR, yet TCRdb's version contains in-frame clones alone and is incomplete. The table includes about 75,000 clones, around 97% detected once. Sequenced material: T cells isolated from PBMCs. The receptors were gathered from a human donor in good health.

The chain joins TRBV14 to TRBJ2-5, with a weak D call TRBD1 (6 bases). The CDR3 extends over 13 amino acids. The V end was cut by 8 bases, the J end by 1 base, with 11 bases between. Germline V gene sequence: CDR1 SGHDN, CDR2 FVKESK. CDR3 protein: CASSTQGQETQYF. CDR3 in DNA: TGTGCCAGCTCCACACAGGGCCAAGAGACCCAGTACTTC.

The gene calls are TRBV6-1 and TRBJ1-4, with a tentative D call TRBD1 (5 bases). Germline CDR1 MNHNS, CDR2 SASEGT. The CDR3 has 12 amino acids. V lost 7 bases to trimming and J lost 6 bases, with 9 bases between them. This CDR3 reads CASMGHHEKLFF. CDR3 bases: TGTGCCAGCATGGGGCACCATGAAAAACTGTTTTTT.

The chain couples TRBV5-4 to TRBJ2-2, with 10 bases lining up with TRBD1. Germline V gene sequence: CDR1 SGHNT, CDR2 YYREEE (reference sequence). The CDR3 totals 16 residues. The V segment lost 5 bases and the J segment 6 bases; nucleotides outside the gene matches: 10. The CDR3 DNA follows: TGTGCCAGCAGACCCGACAGGGGGCCCAGTCCCGGGGAGCTGTTTTTT. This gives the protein CASRPDRGPSPGELFF.

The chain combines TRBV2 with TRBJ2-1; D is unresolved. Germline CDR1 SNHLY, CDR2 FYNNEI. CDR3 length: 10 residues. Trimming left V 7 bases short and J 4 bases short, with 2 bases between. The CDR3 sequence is CASIYNEQFF. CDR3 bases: TGTGCCAGCATATACAATGAGCAGTTCTTC.

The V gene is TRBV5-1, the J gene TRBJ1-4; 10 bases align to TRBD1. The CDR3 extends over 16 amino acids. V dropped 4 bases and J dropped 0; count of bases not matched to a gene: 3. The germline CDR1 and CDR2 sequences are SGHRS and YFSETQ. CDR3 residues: CASSLGQGATNEKLFF. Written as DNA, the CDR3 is TGCGCCAGCAGCCTTGGACAGGGGGCAACTAATGAAAAACTGTTTTTT.

CDR3 DNA sequence: TGTGCCAGCAGCGTTTTACGACTAGCAGAGTACAATGAGCAGTTCTTC. As protein: CASSVLRLAEYNEQFF. The chain carries TRBV9 and TRBJ2-1, with 7 bases that match TRBD2. The length of the CDR3 is 16 residues. The ends lost 2 bases at V and 4 bases at J; junction bases unmatched: 9. Germline assignment: CDR1 SGDLS and CDR2 YYNGEE.

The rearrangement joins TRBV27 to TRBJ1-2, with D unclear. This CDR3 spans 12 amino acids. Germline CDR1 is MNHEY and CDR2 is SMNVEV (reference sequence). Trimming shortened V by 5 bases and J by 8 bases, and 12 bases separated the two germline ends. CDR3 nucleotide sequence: TGTGCCAGCAGTGTGGAGGGTGGGGGCTACACCTTC. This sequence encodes CASSVEGGGYTF.

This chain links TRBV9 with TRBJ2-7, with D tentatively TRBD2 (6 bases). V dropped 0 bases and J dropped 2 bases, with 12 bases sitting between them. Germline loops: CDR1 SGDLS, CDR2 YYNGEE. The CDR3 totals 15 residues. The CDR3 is CASSVGLGSAYEQYF. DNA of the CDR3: TGTGCCAGCAGCGTAGGACTAGGGTCCGCCTACGAGCAGTACTTC.

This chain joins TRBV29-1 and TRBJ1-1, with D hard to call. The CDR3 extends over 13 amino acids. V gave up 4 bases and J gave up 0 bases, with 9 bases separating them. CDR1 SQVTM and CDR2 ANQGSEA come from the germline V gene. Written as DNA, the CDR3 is TGCAGCGTTGGGGAGGGAATGAACACTGAAGCTTTCTTT. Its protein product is CSVGEGMNTEAFF.

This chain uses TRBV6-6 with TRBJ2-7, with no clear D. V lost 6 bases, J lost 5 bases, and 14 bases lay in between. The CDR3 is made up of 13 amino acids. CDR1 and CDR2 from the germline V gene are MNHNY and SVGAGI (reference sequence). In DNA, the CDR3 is TGTGCCAGCAGCCCTCTCTCTTCTCACGAGCAGTACTTC. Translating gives CASSPLSSHEQYF.

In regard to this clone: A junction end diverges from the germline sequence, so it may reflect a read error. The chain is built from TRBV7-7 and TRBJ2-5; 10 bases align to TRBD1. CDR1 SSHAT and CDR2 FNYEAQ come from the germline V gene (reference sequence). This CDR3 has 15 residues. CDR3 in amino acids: CASSLSGQGGETQYF. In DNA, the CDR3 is TGTGCTAGCAGCTTATCCGGACAGGGGGGGGAGACCCAGTACTTC.